This T cell receptor (beta chain) was identified during a study of Graves' ophthalmopathy and Graves' hyperthyroidism. Study context: Over 18 months of follow-up, stable hyperthyroidism required that no ophthalmopathy appear.

Study-wide results and caveats: Most thyroid clonotypes expanded beyond 0.001 frequency were also found in blood.

Amplified material comprised TCR beta CDR3 regions derived from RNA transcripts. HTBI primers primed a first-round RT-PCR, and a second-round multiplex PCR followed. Each CDR3 protein gets one entry after TCRdb re-called the multiplex PCR reads with MiXCR. Among about 1.1 million distinct CDR3 sequences listed, approximately 35% were seen once. After removal of 5 bases from V and 6 bases from J, the junction contained 13 bases not matched to a gene. The CDR3 has 14 amino acids. From germline, CDR1 is DFQATT and CDR2 SNEGSKA (reference sequence). Concerning this clonotype itself: Its antigen is not known.

Eligible hyperthyroidism cases comprised new diagnoses of under 2 months' duration in individuals aged 18 to 65. No donor had other autoimmune disease, uncontrolled infection, pregnancy or lactation. The origin of this receptor is an adult man with Graves' hyperthyroidism. The rearrangement links TRBV20-1 to TRBJ2-7; 7 nucleotides agree with TRBD1. The specimen sequenced was peripheral blood or thyroid tissue (not recorded which). CDR3 region: CSAPPFRGFREQYF. CDR3 in DNA: TGCAGTGCTCCCCCTTTCAGGGGGTTTCGCGAGCAGTACTTC.